This TCR beta chain was retrieved from a study of cytomegalovirus exposure and HLA in healthy donors. General study points: Among the CMV-associated chains, a few were confirmed in vitro as specific for CMV antigens. Common viral pathogens were later found to be apparently linked to several of the most significant clusters. Altogether, some 160 TCR beta chains were recorded as cytomegalovirus-associated.

The V gene's germline CDR1 is SEHNR and CDR2 FQNEAQ (reference sequence). The CDR3 has 16 amino acids. With 3 bases clipped from V and 2 bases from J, the junction kept 7 bases outside the gene matches. As for this clone: Its antigen is unknown. This specimen includes other DNA sequences encoding the same CDR3.

Vbeta (60) and Jbeta (13) primers were used in the PCR. Assay: immunoSEQ multiplex PCR; the TCRdb copy retains only in-frame clones and omits some. The sample has 150,000 to 200,000 clones, roughly 87% seen once. Sequenced input: PBMCs. The genes are TRBV7-9 and TRBJ2-3, with 8 bases lining up with TRBD1. This sequence was found in a man aged 50-60 years in good health and CMV-seropositive. In DNA form, the CDR3 reads TGTGCCAGCAGCTTCGGAGACAGGGGAGACACAGATACGCAGTATTTT. This codes for CASSFGDRGDTDTQYF. Full variable domain (missing parts from reference TRBV7-9 and TRBJ2-3): DTGVSQNPRHKITKRGQNVTFRCDPISEHNRLYWYRQTLGQGPEFLTYFQNEAQLEKSRLLSDRFSAERPKGSFSTLEIQRTEQGDSAMYLCASSFGDRGDTDTQYFGPGTRLTVL.